These 3 T cell receptor beta chains were all obtained from the same sample, sequenced in a study of T-cell memory formation after mild COVID-19. MiXCR, applied by TCRdb to the 5' RACE reads, yields one record per CDR3 protein. The sample yields fewer than 350,000 distinct CDR3 sequences, around a sixth seen once. The source material was PBMCs or a T cell subset sorted from them (not recorded which). These receptors were obtained from a man between 18 and 29 years old who had mild COVID-19 (a few samples of this study predate the infection). Cell type and time point are not known.

The table lists this clonotype with a few counts. V gene TRBV4-1 combines with J gene TRBJ2-4; 7 bases are shared with TRBD2. V shed 1 base and J 1 base; nucleotides not matched to a gene: 7. Germline-derived CDR1 and CDR2 are MGHRA and YSYEKL. This CDR3 is built from 17 residues. The DNA of the CDR3 is TGCGCCAGCAGCCAAGGGAGGGCTAGCGGTGCCAAAAACATTCAGTACTTC. Its protein product is CASSQGRASGAKNIQYF.

This clonotype was detected a few times. V gene TRBV9 combines with J gene TRBJ2-3; TRBD2 agrees at 10 bases. The CDR3 contains 15 residues. V was clipped by 3 bases and J by 6 bases; unmatched bases: 7. Germline V CDR1 and CDR2: SGDLS, YYNGEE. The CDR3 protein is CASSDSGGVTDTQYF. Written as DNA, the CDR3 is TGTGCCAGCAGCGACAGCGGGGGGGTGACCGATACGCAGTATTTT.

In this sample, this clonotype turned up many times. The gene calls are TRBV4-3 and TRBJ1-5, with TRBD1 matching over 10 bases. The germline V gene has CDR1 LGHNA and CDR2 YSLEER. The CDR3 has 15 amino acids. The V segment lost 0 bases and the J segment 7 bases; nucleotides outside the gene matches: 3. CDR3 region: CASSQDWTGGQPQHF. The CDR3 DNA follows: TGCGCCAGCAGCCAAGACTGGACAGGGGGGCAGCCCCAGCATTTT.